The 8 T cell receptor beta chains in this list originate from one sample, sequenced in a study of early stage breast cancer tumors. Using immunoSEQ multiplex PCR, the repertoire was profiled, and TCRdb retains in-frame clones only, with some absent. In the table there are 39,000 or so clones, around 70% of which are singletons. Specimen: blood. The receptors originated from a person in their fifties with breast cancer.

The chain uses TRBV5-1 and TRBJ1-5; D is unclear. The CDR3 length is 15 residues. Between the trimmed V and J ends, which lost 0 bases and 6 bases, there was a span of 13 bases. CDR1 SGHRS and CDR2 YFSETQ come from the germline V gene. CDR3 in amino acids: CASSLEFGEGQPQHF. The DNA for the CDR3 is TGCGCCAGCAGCTTGGAGTTCGGGGAGGGTCAGCCCCAGCATTTT.

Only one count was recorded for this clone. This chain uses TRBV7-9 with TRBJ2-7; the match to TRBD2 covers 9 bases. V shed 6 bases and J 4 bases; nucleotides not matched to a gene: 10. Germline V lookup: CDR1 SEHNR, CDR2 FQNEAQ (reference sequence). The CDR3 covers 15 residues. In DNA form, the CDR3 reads TGTGCCAGCAGTCTAATAGCGGGAGTAGTTTACGAGCAGTACTTC. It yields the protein CASSLIAGVVYEQYF.

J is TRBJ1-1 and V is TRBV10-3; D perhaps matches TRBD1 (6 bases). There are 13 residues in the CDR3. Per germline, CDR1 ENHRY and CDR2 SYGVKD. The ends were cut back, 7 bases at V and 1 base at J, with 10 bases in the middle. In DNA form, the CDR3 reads TGTGCCATCACGGCAGGGGAGAACACTGAAGCTTTCTTT. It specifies CAITAGENTEAFF.

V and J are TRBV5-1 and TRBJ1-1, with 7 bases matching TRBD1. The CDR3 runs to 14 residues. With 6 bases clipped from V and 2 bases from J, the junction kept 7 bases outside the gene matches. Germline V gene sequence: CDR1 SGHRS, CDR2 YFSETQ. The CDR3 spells CASTPGDRNTEAFF. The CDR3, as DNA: TGCGCCAGCACCCCGGGGGACAGAAACACTGAAGCTTTCTTT.

The CDR3 loop is CASRSTGGYEQYF. Written as DNA, the CDR3 is TGTGCCAGCAGATCGACAGGGGGGTACGAGCAGTACTTC. This chain links TRBV6-5 with TRBJ2-7, with 9 bases aligning to TRBD1. Germline V gene lookup returns CDR1 MNHEY and CDR2 SVGAGI. The CDR3 contains 13 residues. The ends lost 6 bases at V and 4 bases at J; junction bases unmatched: 4.

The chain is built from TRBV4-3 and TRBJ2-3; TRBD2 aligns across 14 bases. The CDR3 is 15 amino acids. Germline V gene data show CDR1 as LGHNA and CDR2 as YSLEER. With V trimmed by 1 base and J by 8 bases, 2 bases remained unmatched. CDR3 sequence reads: CASSQGLAGGPTQYF. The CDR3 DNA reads TGCGCCAGCAGCCAAGGACTAGCGGGGGGGCCTACGCAGTATTTT.

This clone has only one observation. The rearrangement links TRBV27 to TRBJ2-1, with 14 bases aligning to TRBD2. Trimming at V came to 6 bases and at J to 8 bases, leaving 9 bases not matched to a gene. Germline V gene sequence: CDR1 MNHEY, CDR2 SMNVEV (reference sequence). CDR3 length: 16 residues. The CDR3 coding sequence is TGTGCCAGCAGCGAGAGACTAGCGGGGGGGCCCGATGAGCAGTTCTTC. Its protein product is CASSERLAGGPDEQFF.

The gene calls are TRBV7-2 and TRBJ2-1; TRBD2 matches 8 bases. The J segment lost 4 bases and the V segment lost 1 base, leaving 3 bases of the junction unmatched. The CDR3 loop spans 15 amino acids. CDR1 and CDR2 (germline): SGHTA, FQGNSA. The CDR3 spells CASSLGTSGYNEQFF. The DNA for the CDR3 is TGTGCCAGCAGCTTAGGAACTAGCGGATACAATGAGCAGTTCTTC. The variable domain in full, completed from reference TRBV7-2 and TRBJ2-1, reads GAGVSQSPSNKVTEKGKDVELRCDPISGHTALYWYRQSLGQGLEFLIYFQGNSAPDKSGLPSDRFSAERTGGSVSTLTIQRTQQEDSAVYLCASSLGTSGYNEQFFGPGTRLTVL.